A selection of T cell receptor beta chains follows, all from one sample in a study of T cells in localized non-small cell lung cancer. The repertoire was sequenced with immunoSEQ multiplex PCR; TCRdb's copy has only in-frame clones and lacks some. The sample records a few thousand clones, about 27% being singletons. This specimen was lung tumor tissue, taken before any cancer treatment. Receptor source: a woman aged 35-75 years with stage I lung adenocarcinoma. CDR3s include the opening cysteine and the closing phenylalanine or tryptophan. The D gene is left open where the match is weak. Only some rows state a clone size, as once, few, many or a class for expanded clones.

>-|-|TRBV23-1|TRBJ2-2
CASSPGVKGELFF
TGCGCCAGCAGCCCGGGAGTCAAAGGGGAGCTGTTTTTT
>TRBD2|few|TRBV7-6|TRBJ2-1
CASSLDGGGSYNEQFF
TGTGCCAGCAGCTTGGACGGCGGGGGATCCTACAATGAGCAGTTCTTC
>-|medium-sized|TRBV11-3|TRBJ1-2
CASSPSGGSRSGYTF
TGTGCCAGCAGTCCCAGCGGGGGTAGCAGGAGTGGCTACACCTTC
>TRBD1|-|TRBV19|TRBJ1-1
CASSILFRDRGLNTEAFF
TGTGCCAGTAGTATCCTTTTCCGGGACAGGGGGCTGAACACTGAAGCTTTCTTT
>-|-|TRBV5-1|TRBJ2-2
CASSLYGENTGELFF
TGCGCCAGCAGCTTGTACGGTGAAAACACCGGGGAGCTGTTTTTT
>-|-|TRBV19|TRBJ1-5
CASREGGRGNQPQHF
TGTGCCAGTAGGGAAGGGGGACGGGGCAATCAGCCCCAGCATTTT
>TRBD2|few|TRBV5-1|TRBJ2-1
CASSRTSGAYNEQFF
TGCGCCAGCAGCCGGACTAGCGGAGCCTACAATGAGCAGTTCTTC
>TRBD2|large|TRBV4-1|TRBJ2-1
CASSPSRTSGTYNEQFF
TGCGCCAGCAGCCCTAGTAGGACTAGCGGTACCTACAATGAGCAGTTCTTC
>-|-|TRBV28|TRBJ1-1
CASKGFGGGTEAFF
TGTGCCAGCAAGGGGTTCGGCGGGGGCACTGAAGCTTTCTTT
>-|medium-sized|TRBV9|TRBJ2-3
CASSVDSSNTQYF
TGTGCCAGCAGCGTAGATAGCTCCAATACGCAGTATTTT
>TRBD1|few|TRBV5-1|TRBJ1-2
CASSSDGTANYGYTF
TGCGCCAGCAGCTCGGATGGGACAGCGAACTATGGCTACACCTTC
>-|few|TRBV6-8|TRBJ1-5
CASRPGPNNQPQHF
TGTGCCAGCAGACCGGGACCGAACAATCAGCCCCAGCATTTT
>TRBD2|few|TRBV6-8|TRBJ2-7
CASTGRSYEQYF
TGTGCCAGCACCGGGAGGTCCTACGAGCAGTACTTC
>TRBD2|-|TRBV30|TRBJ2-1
CAWNRRGTSGRNEQFF
TGTGCCTGGAATAGGAGGGGGACTAGCGGGAGGAATGAGCAGTTCTTC
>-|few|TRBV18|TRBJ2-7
CASSPPSGASYEQYF
TGTGCCAGCTCACCACCGTCGGGAGCCTCCTACGAGCAGTACTTC
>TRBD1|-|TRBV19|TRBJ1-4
CASSRVDREQEKLFF
TGTGCCAGTAGTAGGGTCGACAGGGAACAAGAAAAACTGTTTTTT
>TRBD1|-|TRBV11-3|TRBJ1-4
CASSFATGPNEKLFF
TGTGCCAGCAGCTTCGCGACAGGGCCCAATGAAAAACTGTTTTTT
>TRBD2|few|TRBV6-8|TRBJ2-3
CASSSEGGRVADTQYF
TGTGCCAGCAGTTCGGAGGGCGGGAGGGTGGCAGATACGCAGTATTTT
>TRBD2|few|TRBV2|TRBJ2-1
CASGLAELYNEQFF
TGTGCCAGCGGACTAGCGGAACTTTACAATGAGCAGTTCTTC
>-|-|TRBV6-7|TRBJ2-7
CASSHSYEQYF
TGTGCCAGCAGTCACTCCTACGAGCAGTACTTC
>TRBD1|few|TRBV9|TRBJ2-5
CASINGQGAWETQYF
TGTGCCAGCATCAACGGGCAGGGGGCCTGGGAGACCCAGTACTTC
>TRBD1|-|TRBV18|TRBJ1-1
CASSPRQGARDTEAFF
TGTGCCAGCTCACCTCGACAGGGGGCGAGGGACACTGAAGCTTTCTTT
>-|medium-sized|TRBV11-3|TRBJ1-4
CASSLPGQSGEKLFF
TGTGCCAGCAGCTTACCAGGCCAGAGTGGTGAAAAACTGTTTTTT
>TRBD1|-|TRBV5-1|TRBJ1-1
CASSPMPTGTGNPGAFF
TGCGCCAGCAGCCCAATGCCTACCGGGACAGGAAATCCTGGAGCTTTCTTT
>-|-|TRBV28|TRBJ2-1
CASSFIGNEQFF
TGTGCCAGCAGTTTTATAGGCAATGAGCAGTTCTTC
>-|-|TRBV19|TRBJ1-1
CASSVRGGGTEAFF
TGTGCCAGTAGTGTGCGGGGAGGGGGCACTGAAGCTTTCTTT
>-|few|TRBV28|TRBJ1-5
CASSLTRYQPQHF
TGTGCCAGCAGTTTGACGAGGTATCAGCCCCAGCATTTT
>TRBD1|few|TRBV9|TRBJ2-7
CASSPRQGGEQYF
TGTGCCAGCAGCCCCAGACAGGGCGGCGAGCAGTACTTC
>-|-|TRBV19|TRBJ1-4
CASSGQGNEKLFF
TGTGCCAGTAGTGGGCAGGGTAATGAAAAACTGTTTTTT
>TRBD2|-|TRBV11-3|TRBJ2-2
CASSLVGESSGYANTGELFF
TGTGCCAGCAGCTTAGTCGGTGAAAGTAGCGGGTACGCGAACACCGGGGAGCTGTTTTTT
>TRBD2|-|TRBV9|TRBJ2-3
CASSLVGAGGWEADTQYF
TGTGCCAGCAGCTTGGTTGGAGCGGGAGGGTGGGAGGCAGATACGCAGTATTTT
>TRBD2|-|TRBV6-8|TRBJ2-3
CASSLRLAGGPNTQYF
TGTGCCAGCAGTCTACGACTAGCGGGAGGCCCGAATACGCAGTATTTT
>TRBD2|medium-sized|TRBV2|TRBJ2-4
CASRPIGTSGRAIQYF
TGTGCCAGCAGACCAATCGGGACTAGCGGGAGGGCTATTCAGTACTTC
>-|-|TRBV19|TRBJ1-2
CASSIIGGPYTF
TGTGCCAGTAGTATTATAGGGGGACCATACACCTTC
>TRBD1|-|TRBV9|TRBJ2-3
CASSSSTGGADTQYF
TGTGCCAGCAGCTCAAGTACAGGGGGCGCTGATACGCAGTATTTT
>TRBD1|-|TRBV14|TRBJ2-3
CASSQDLGDRRHTDTQYF
TGTGCCAGCAGCCAAGATTTAGGGGACAGGCGTCACACAGATACGCAGTATTTT
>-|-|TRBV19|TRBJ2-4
CASSISGTGSKNIQYF
TGTGCCAGTAGTATTAGCGGGACAGGGTCCAAAAACATTCAGTACTTC
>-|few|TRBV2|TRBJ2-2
CASTGGPSNTGELFF
TGTGCCAGCACCGGGGGGCCATCGAACACCGGGGAGCTGTTTTTT
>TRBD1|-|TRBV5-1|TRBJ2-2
CASSLGQGGTGELFF
TGCGCCAGCAGCTTAGGACAGGGAGGTACCGGGGAGCTGTTTTTT
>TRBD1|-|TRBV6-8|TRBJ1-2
CASSPQGASGYGYTF
TGTGCCAGCAGCCCCCAGGGGGCGAGTGGGTATGGCTACACCTTC
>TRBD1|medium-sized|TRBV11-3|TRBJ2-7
CASSLLGQGSYEQYF
TGTGCCAGCAGCTTGCTAGGACAGGGTTCCTACGAGCAGTACTTC
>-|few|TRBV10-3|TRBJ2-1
CASGLETSIYNEQFF
TGTGCCAGCGGCCTAGAGACTAGTATCTACAATGAGCAGTTCTTC
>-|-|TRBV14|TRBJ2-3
CASSQDWGQYF
TGTGCCAGCAGCCAAGATTGGGGGCAGTATTTT
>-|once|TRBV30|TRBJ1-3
CAWSLPGGNTIYF
TGTGCCTGGAGTCTCCCGGGGGGAAACACCATATATTTT
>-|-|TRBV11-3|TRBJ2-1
CASSAGVRDYNEQFF
TGTGCTAGCAGCGCAGGGGTCCGCGACTACAATGAGCAGTTCTTC
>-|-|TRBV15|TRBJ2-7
CATSRDRDGASYEQYF
TGTGCCACCAGCAGAGATAGGGACGGGGCTTCCTACGAGCAGTACTTC
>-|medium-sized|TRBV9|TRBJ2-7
CASSGGRTDYEQYF
TGTGCCAGCAGTGGTGGACGGACAGATTACGAGCAGTACTTC
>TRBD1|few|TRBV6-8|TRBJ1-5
CATGTAYQPQHF
TGTGCCACTGGGACAGCCTATCAGCCCCAGCATTTT
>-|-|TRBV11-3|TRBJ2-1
CASSLTPLQVNEQFF
TGTGCCAGCAGCTTAACCCCCCTACAGGTTAATGAGCAGTTCTTC
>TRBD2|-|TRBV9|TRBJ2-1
CASSFGLAGEYEQFF
TGTGCCAGCAGCTTTGGACTAGCGGGAGAATATGAGCAGTTCTTC
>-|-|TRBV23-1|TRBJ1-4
CASSQVVMEKLFF
TGCGCCAGCAGCCAAGTGGTTATGGAAAAACTGTTTTTT
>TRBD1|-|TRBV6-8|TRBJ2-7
CASSGPGQTTYEQYF
TGTGCCAGCAGCGGCCCGGGACAGACCACCTACGAGCAGTACTTC
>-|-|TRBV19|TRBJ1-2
CASSRNSYGYTF
TGTGCCAGTAGTAGGAACAGCTATGGCTACACCTTC
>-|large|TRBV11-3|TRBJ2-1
CASSFLDSSYNEQFF
TGTGCCAGCAGCTTTCTGGACAGTTCCTACAATGAGCAGTTCTTC
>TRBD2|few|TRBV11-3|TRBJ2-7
CASSLGGQGGAYEQYF
TGTGCCAGCAGCTTAGGGGGCCAGGGAGGGGCCTACGAGCAGTACTTC